This TCR beta chain is from a study of T-cell memory formation after mild COVID-19 (dated by TCRdb to the early 2020s). Concerning the study at large: TCR sequence clusters from the two donors were found to be largely donor specific. Two young, previously healthy adult volunteers made up the cohort, one male and one female. In a couple of donors, T-cell clones that expanded and contracted after mild COVID-19 were followed by sequencing TCRalpha and TCRbeta repertoires longitudinally.

Reads for this sample came from an Illumina NovaSeq 6000. TCRalpha and TCRbeta cDNA libraries were constructed by 5'RACE with constant-segment primers, with sample barcodes and unique molecular identifiers being introduced. Trizol reagent was used to extract RNA from every sample. The libraries were amplified in two PCR steps, and the second step added a second sample barcode and Illumina TruSeq adapters. Sequencing of libraries was performed on an Illumina NovaSeq with 2 x 150 bp paired-end reads. As for the original processing: Reads were demultiplexed and collapsed into UMI-guided consensus sequences with migec v1.2.7. With mixcr v2.1.11, UMI consensuses were aligned to TRA and TRB V and J templates and assembled into clonotypes. A clonotype was counted as expanded or contracted only when both edgeR and NoisET called the clonotype significant, with the noise models trained on biological replicates. edgeR calls used a false discovery rate-adjusted p below 0.01 and a log2 fold-change threshold of 1. As an exploratory analysis of dynamics, max-normalized trajectories of the 1000 most abundant clonotypes were examined by PCA with hierarchical clustering. Each responding clone was given a CD4 or CD8 phenotype based on the CD4+ and CD8+ repertoires, which had been sequenced separately. TCRdb ran its own pipeline on the public reads, namely fastp trimming at Q25 and MiXCR clone calling, and kept in-frame beta chains. Rows matching on CDR3 protein sequence are summarized as one entry with the most common DNA and genes. The V and J calls were determined by TCRdb, not by the authors. The sample includes about 470,000 distinct CDR3 sequences, with roughly 18% observed a single time. About 12% of the sample is in the top ten clones.

CDR1 KGHDR and CDR2 SFDVKD are derived from the germline V gene. Deletion took 5 bases off V and 2 bases off J, with a span of 7 bases between the germline ends. Counted from cysteine to phenylalanine, this CDR3 has 13 amino acids. The entry retains the CDR3 DNA only, 39 bases that are in frame from base 1. This clonotype was seen at least ten times. It has no known antigen specificity. The record has no base qualities; no much larger clone is one base away. PBMCs were isolated by Ficoll-Paque density gradient centrifugation. Findings and caveats that apply to the study as a whole: The detection of some responding clones in pre-infection memory suggests that pre-existing cross-reactive memory T cells joined the SARS-CoV-2 response. Only a couple of mild cases were covered in the study, and larger cohorts including severe cases with pre-infection samples were considered necessary. Contracting CD4+ clones appeared mostly in the CM and EM memory subsets, whereas CD8+ clones were enriched in EMRA. Whether the second-wave clones peaking on day 37 were SARS-CoV-2 specific was not confirmed. Clones contracting from day 15 to 85 had balanced CD4/CD8 phenotypes, while a second wave expanding from day 15 to 37 was biased towards CD4+.

The receptor comes from an adult woman who had mild COVID-19 (a few samples of this study predate the infection). The sample titles of this study are shuffled in the database, so cell type and time point are left out; the donor was told from shared clones. Sequenced material: PBMCs or a T cell subset sorted from them (not recorded which). Recombination linked TRBV24-1 to TRBJ2-3, with the D gene too uncertain to name. In nucleotide form, the sequence is TGTGCCACCAGTGTCGACATCACAGATACGCAGTATTTT. This yields the protein CATSVDITDTQYF.